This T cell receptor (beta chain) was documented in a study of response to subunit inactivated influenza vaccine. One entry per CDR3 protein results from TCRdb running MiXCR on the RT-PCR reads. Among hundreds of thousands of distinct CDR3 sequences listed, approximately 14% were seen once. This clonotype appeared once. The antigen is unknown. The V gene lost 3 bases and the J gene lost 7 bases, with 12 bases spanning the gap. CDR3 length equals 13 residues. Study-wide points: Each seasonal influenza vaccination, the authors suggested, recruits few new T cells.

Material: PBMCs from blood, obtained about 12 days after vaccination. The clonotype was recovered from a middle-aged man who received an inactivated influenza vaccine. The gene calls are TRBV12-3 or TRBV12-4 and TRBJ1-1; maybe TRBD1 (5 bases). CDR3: CASSFNRKVEAFF. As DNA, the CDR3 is TGTGCCAGCAGTTTCAACAGGAAGGTTGAAGCTTTCTTT.